This T cell receptor (beta chain) appears in the sequencing data of a study of post-analysis software for immune sequencing data. In the study overall: Included among the disease courses, which were recorded for the cohort, were relapsing-remitting, secondary progressive and progressive-relapsing multiple sclerosis.

This clonotype was recorded many times. Its antigen is currently unknown. Unique molecular identifiers were built into the TCR beta cDNA libraries. Researchers reported 550,000 or so cDNA molecules coming from about 0.98 to 11 million T cells. MiXCR was run by TCRdb on the PCR reads, yielding one entry per CDR3 protein. The sample lists roughly 800,000 distinct CDR3 sequences; 25% to 30% were seen once. Findings and caveats of the study: Included in a set of roughly five TRBV segments more frequent in patients than controls were TRBV5-6, TRBV5-1 and TRBV20-1. Relative to controls, patients with multiple sclerosis showed significantly lower normalized Chao1 diversity.

This CDR3 contains 11 residues. V lost 3 bases to trimming and J lost 8 bases, with 5 bases between them. CDR1 and CDR2 (germline): MNHEY, SMNVEV (reference sequence). V gene TRBV27 combines with J gene TRBJ2-1; D remains unclear. This receptor was taken from a girl aged 10-17 years with multiple sclerosis. Sequenced material: blood. CDR3 DNA: TGTGCCAGCAGTTTCTTCGATGAGCAGTTCTTC. Protein sequence: CASSFFDEQFF.